This TCR beta chain is drawn from a study of a mutant IDH1 vaccine in newly diagnosed glioma. In the study overall: Vaccines were first given 4-6 weeks after radiotherapy alone, or with temozolomide cycles. Earlier care involved radiotherapy, temozolomide, or both, and the majority received both. Mean patient age was about 40 years; roughly 62% were male and approximately 40% female.

Study-wide results and caveats: Alterations occurring in top peripheral T cell clonotypes seemed unrelated to pseudoprogression.

The repertoire was sequenced with immunoSEQ multiplex PCR; TCRdb's copy has only in-frame clones and lacks some. The sample yields about 25,000 clones, under 80% seen once. The CDR3 totals 15 residues. J lost 7 bases, V lost 4 bases, and 9 bases had no gene match. Germline values: CDR1 KGHSH, CDR2 LQKENI. Time point here: week 11, during vaccination. A 20-mer mutant IDH1 peptide at 300 ug was injected subcutaneously with topical imiquimod. With regard to this clone: The target antigen is unknown.

The clonotype originates from a man between 18 and 35 years old with glioma. Some clones in this sample may be carry-over from other donors' samples. The chain joins TRBV18 to TRBJ1-4; 7 bases are a match to TRBD1. The sample in question was peripheral blood mononuclear cells (PBMCs), obtained from a glioma patient whose treatment included an IDH1 peptide vaccine. The CDR3 region has the DNA TGTGCCAGCTCACAGGGACAGACCGCTTTTGAAAAACTGTTTTTT. Its protein is CASSQGQTAFEKLFF.